This TCR beta chain was sequenced in a study of Graves' ophthalmopathy and Graves' hyperthyroidism. Orbital computed tomography, thyroid ultrasound, TRAb, serum thyroxine and clinical symptoms formed the basis of diagnosis. The authors used Ficoll-Paque density gradient centrifugation to separate PBMCs. The input was around 10 ml of fresh peripheral blood. Regarding the study as a whole: Blood also contained most of the expanded thyroid clonotypes above 0.001 frequency.

Details on this clonotype: Its antigen is still unknown.

The TCR beta CDR3 regions underwent amplification from RNA transcripts. After a first-round RT-PCR with HTBI primers, a second-round multiplex PCR was run. One entry per CDR3 protein results from TCRdb running MiXCR on the multiplex PCR reads. The sample records 400,000 or so distinct CDR3 sequences, roughly a sixth being singletons. The source is an adult woman with stable Graves' hyperthyroidism. Input material: peripheral blood.

The CDR3: CASRNQGDTGELFF. In DNA form, the CDR3 reads TGTGCCAGCAGAAACCAGGGGGACACCGGGGAGCTGTTTTTT. V gene TRBV6-5 combines with J gene TRBJ2-2; 7 nucleotides align to TRBD1. This CDR3 contains 14 residues. V gave up 6 bases and J gave up 3 bases; unmatched junction bases: 4. The germline V gene encodes CDR1 MNHEY and CDR2 SVGAGI.